The source of this T cell receptor beta chain is a study of OX40 agonist ivuxolimab in advanced cancers. The repertoire was sequenced with immunoSEQ multiplex PCR; TCRdb's copy has only in-frame clones and lacks some. Of 75,000 to 100,000 clones in the sample, under 85% are singletons; the top ten hold 5.8%. V was pared by 3 bases and J by 2 bases, with 13 bases between. The CDR3 totals 15 residues. CDR1 is LNHNV and CDR2 is YYDKDF in the germline V gene (reference sequence). The TCR comes from an adult with an advanced solid tumor such as melanoma, head and neck, liver or kidney cancer. V usage is TRBV15 and J usage is TRBJ1-1; D is unresolved. The sequencing here drew on CD4+ or CD8+ T cells sorted from blood, taken in a trial of the OX40 agonist ivuxolimab. CDR3 amino acids: CATSRGGLENTEAFF. The CDR3 DNA is TGTGCCACCAGCAGGGGCGGGTTGGAAAACACTGAAGCTTTCTTT. The full variable domain, its missing parts supplied by reference TRBV15 and TRBJ1-1, is DAMVIQNPRYQVTQFGKPVTLSCSQTLNHNVMYWYQQKSSQAPKLLFHYYDKDFNNEADTPDNFQSRRPNTSFCFLDIRSPGLGDTAMYLCATSRGGLENTEAFFGQGTRLTVV.